This entry describes one T cell receptor beta chain. The data are from a study of blood T cell repertoires in COVID-19. In the study overall: PBMCs, B-cell-depleted T cells, or T cells were the source of the cDNA or gDNA that made up the material.

The V end lost 7 bases, the J end lost 1 base, and 14 bases lay between the germline ends. Germline lookup yields CDR1 LGHDT and CDR2 YNNKEL (reference sequence). The CDR3 is made up of 14 amino acids. TCRdb keeps only in-frame clones here, not all; method: immunoSEQ multiplex PCR. Of under 500,000 clones in the sample, 85% to 90% are singletons; the top ten hold around 4.4%. The chain employs TRBV3-1 (or the pseudogene TRBV3-2) and TRBJ2-7, with a possible D match to TRBD1 (6 bases). This receptor was taken from a woman aged 30 to 39 with acute or convalescent COVID-19. Sequences were obtained from peripheral blood. The CDR3 DNA reads as TGTGCCAGCACCGCACAGGGAGTTTCCTACGAGCAGTACTTC. Translation gives CASTAQGVSYEQYF.